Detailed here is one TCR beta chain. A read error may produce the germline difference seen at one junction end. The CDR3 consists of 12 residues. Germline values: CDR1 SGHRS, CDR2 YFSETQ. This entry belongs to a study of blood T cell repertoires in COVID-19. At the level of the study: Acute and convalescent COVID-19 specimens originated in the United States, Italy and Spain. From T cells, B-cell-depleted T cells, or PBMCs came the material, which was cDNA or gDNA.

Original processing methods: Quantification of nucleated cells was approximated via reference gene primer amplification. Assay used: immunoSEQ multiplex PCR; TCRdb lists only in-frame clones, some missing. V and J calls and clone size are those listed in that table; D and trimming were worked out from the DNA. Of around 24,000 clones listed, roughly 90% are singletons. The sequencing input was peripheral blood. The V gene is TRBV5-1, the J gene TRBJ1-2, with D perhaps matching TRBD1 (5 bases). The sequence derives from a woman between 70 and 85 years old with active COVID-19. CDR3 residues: CASSPTGDSRYF. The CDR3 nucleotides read TGCGCCAGCAGCCCGACCGGCGACAGCCGCTACTTC.